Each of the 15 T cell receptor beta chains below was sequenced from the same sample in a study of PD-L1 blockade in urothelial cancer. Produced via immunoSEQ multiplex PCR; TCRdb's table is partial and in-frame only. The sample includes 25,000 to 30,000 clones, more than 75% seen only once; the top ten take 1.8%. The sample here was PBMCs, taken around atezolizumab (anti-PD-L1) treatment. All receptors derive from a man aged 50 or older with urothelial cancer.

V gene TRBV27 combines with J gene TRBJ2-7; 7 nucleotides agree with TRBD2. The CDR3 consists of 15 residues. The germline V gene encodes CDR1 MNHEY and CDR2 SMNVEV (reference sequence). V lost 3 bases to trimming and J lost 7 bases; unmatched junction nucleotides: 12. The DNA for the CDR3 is TGTGCCAGCAGTTTGGCAGCGGGGTCCGTTGGAGAGCAGTACTTC. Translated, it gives CASSLAAGSVGEQYF.

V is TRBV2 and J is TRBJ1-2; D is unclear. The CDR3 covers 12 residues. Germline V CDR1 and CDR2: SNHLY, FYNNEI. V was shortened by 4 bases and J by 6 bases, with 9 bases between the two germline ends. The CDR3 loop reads CASSVTPNGYTF. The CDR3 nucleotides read TGTGCCAGCAGTGTTACACCCAATGGCTACACCTTC.

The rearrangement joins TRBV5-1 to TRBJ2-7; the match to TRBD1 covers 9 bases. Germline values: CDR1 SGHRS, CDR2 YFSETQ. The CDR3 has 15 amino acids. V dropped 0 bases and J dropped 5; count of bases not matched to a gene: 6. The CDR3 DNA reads TGCGCCAGCAGCTTGGAGGGACAGGGCCCTAACGAGCAGTACTTC. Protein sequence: CASSLEGQGPNEQYF.

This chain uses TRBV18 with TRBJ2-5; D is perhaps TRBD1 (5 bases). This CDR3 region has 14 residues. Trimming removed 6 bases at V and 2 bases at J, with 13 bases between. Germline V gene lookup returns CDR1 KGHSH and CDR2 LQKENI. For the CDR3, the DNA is TGTGCCAGCTCCCCTACAGGAAATCAAGAGACCCAGTACTTC. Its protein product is CASSPTGNQETQYF.

CDR3 amino acids: CASSPADRAGTEAFF. In DNA form, the CDR3 reads TGTGCCAGCAGCCCGGCGGACAGGGCGGGCACTGAAGCTTTCTTT. The V call is TRBV4-2, the J call TRBJ1-1; TRBD1 matches at 8 bases. Per germline, CDR1 LGHNA and CDR2 YNFKEQ. Germline trimming cut 4 bases from V and 4 bases from J; bases unmatched to any gene: 8. CDR3 length equals 15 residues.

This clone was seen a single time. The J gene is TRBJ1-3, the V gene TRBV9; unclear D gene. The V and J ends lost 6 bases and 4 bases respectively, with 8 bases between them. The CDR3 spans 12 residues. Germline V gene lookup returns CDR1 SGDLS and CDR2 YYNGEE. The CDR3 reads CASTNEGNTIYF. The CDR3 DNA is TGTGCCAGCACCAACGAGGGAAACACCATATATTTT.

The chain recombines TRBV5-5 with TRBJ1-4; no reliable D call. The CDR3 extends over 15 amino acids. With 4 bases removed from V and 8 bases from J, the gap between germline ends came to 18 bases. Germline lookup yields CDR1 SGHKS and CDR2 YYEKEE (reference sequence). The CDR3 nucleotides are TGTGCCAGCAGCCTTAATTATATGGGGAGGGAAAAACTGTTTTTT. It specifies CASSLNYMGREKLFF. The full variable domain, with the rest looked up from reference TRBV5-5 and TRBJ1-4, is DAGVTQSPTHLIKTRGQQVTLRCSPISGHKSVSWYQQVLGQGPQFIFQYYEKEERGRGNFPDRFSARQFPNYSSELNVNALLLGDSALYLCASSLNYMGREKLFFGSGTQLSVL.

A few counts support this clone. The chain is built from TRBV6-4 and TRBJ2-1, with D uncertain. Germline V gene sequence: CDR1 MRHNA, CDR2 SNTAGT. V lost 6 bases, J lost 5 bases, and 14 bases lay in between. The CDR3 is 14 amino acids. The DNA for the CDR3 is TGTGCCAGCAGAATAGTATCGGGTCACAATGAGCAGTTCTTC. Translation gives CASRIVSGHNEQFF.

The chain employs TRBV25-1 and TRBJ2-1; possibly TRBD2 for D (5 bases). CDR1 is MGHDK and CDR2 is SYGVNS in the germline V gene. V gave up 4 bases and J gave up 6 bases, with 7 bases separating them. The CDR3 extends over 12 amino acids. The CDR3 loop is CASSVRANEQFF. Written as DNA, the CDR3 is TGTGCCAGCAGTGTGAGGGCCAATGAGCAGTTCTTC.

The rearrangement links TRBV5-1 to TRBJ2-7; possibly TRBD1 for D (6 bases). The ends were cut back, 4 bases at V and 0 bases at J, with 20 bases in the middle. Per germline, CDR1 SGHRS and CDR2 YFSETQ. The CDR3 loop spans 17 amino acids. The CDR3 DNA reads TGCGCCAGCAGCCGAAAAGAGGCAGGGGACGACTCCTACGAGCAGTACTTC. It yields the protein CASSRKEAGDDSYEQYF.

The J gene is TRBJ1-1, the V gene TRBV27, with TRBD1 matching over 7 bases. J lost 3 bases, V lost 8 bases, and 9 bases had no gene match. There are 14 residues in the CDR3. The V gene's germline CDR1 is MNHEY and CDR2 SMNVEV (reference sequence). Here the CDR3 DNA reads TGTGCCAGCCGAACAGGGGCGGCGGACACTGAAGCTTTCTTT. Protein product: CASRTGAADTEAFF.

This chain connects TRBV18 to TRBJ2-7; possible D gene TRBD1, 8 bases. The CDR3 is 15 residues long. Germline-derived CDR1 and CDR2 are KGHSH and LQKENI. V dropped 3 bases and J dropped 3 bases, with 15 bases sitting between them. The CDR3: CASSPTGGDRYEQYF. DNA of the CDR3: TGTGCCAGCTCACCCACAGGGGGGGACCGCTACGAGCAGTACTTC.

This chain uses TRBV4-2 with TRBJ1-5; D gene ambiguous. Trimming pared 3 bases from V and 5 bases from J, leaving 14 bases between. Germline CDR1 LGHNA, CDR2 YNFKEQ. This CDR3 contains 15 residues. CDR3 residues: CASSHNDRGDQPQHF. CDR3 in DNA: TGTGCCAGCAGCCATAATGATAGAGGTGATCAGCCCCAGCATTTT.

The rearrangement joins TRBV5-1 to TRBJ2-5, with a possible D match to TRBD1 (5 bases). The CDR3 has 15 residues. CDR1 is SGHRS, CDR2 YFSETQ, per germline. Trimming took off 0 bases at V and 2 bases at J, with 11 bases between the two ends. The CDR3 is CASSLGAREQETQYF. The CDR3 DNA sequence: TGCGCCAGCAGCTTGGGGGCCAGGGAACAAGAGACCCAGTACTTC.

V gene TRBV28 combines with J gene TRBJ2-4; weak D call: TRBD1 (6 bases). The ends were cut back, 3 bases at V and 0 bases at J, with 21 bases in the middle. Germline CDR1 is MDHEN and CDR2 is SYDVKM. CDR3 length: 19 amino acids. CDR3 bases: TGTGCCAGCAGTTTTAAGGCCGGACAGAGGACAGTAGCCAAAAACATTCAGTACTTC. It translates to CASSFKAGQRTVAKNIQYF.